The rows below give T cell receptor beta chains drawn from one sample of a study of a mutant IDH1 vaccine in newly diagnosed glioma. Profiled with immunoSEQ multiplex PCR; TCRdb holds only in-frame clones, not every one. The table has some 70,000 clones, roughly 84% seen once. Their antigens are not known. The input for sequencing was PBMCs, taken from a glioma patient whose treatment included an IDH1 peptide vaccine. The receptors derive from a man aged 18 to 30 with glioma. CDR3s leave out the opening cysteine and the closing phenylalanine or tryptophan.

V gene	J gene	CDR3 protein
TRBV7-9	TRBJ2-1	ASSSRRTSGGDNEQF
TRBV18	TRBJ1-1	ASSPAETTSNTEAF
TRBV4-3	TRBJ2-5	ASSQRWESGGTGETQY
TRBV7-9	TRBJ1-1	ASSPYRGPRNTEAF
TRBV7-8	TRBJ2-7	ASSLLWDTHYEQY
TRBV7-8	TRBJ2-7	ASSPRRLGAEQY
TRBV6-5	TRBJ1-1	ASSYSVTNTEAF
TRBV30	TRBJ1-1	ASRPAMNTEAF
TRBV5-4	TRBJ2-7	ASRPQREVSYEQY
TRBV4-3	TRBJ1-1	ASSHQGRRTEAF
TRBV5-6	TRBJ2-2	ASSLQGAGAGELF
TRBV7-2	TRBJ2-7	ASSLGGALAGEQY
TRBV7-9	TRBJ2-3	ASSLTGGADTQY
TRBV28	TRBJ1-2	ASGRISYGYT
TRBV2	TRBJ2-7	ASTREGKQY
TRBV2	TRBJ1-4	ASRMDRNNEKLF
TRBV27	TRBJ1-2	ASSPRREANYGYT
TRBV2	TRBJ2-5	ASSDISLETQY
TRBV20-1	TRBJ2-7	SAAGYEQY
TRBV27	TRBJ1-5	ASSFGDQQPQH
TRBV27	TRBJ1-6	ASRSQVRSNSPLH
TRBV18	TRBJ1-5	ASSQGHSNQPQH
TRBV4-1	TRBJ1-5	ASSQDRGQYQPQH
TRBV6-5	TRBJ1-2	ASSYDRVRVYT
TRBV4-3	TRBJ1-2	ASSQDVAGVGYT
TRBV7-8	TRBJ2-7	ASSLGRGGPYEQY
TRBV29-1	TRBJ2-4	SVNGQGTNIQY
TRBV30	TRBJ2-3	AWSLSSSTDTQY
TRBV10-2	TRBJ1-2	ASSEFGPNYGYT